The subject of this entry is one T cell receptor beta chain. 13 Jbeta primers and 60 Vbeta primers were used for the PCR. Produced via immunoSEQ multiplex PCR; TCRdb's table is partial and in-frame only. The data contain about 150,000 clones, around 66% of them seen just once; the ten biggest clones take up 2.5% to 3.5%. This entry is derived from a study of cytomegalovirus exposure and HLA in healthy donors. V trimming: 6 bases; J trimming: 4 bases; junction bases outside the gene matches: 10. The CDR3 has 15 residues. The germline gives CDR1 SNHLY, CDR2 FYNNEI. The chain combines TRBV2 with TRBJ2-3; 7 bases match TRBD2. Sequences were obtained from PBMCs. The clonotype originates from a woman in her 30s in good health and CMV-seropositive. The CDR3: CASRVGGRGADTQYF. The CDR3 bases are TGTGCCAGCAGGGTTGGCGGGAGAGGGGCAGATACGCAGTATTTT.